Listed below are T cell receptor beta chains from one sample, sequenced in a study of long-term antiretroviral therapy in people with HIV. Repertoires were generated with immunoSEQ multiplex PCR, while TCRdb's copy carries only in-frame clones and drops some. The sample lists about 48,000 clones, about 88% seen once, with 2.5% to 3.5% in the top ten. The material sequenced was unsorted PBMCs, taken 0.8 years after starting antiretroviral therapy. Receptors were obtained from a woman between 18 and 29 years old with HIV. The CDR3 runs from the conserved cysteine through the conserved F or W. Each record gives: V gene, J gene, CDR3 length, clone size, D gene, CDR3 DNA, CDR3 protein. A D gene is named only where the DNA matches it firmly. Some rows mark clone size as missing; the rest say once, few, many or name a class of expanded clone.

TRBV5-6,TRBJ1-2,14,NA,TRBD1,TGTGCCAGCGGACAATGGACAGGAGTGTATGGCTACACCTTC,CASGQWTGVYGYTF
TRBV6-5,TRBJ1-1,15,few,TRBD1,TGTGCCAGCAATGGACAGGGGCGCTTCGCCACTGAAGCTTTCTTT,CASNGQGRFATEAFF
TRBV6-5,TRBJ2-7,15,NA,TRBD1,TGTGCCAGCAGTTCTCGACAGGGGTTACCCTACGAGCAGTACTTC,CASSSRQGLPYEQYF
TRBV7-2,TRBJ1-1,16,NA,NA,TGTGCCAGCAGCTCCCCCAGGGGACAAGGGAACACTGAAGCTTTCTTT,CASSSPRGQGNTEAFF
TRBV28,TRBJ2-7,15,NA,TRBD2,TGTGCCAGCAGCAATCGTTGGGGGGGGGCCTACGAGCAGTACTTC,CASSNRWGGAYEQYF
TRBV15,TRBJ2-7,18,NA,TRBD2,TGTGCCACCAGCAGAGTTGCGGCGGGAGGGCGGGGTCCCTACGAGCAGTACTTC,CATSRVAAGGRGPYEQYF
TRBV27,TRBJ2-7,17,NA,NA,TGTGCCAGCAGCACAGGGTCGGGTCTCAGCCCCTCCTACGAGCAGTACTTC,CASSTGSGLSPSYEQYF
TRBV27,TRBJ2-7,15,once,NA,TGTGCCAGCAGCCAAGGACAGATTCTTCCCTACGAGCAGTACTTC,CASSQGQILPYEQYF
TRBV6-1,TRBJ2-2,18,once,TRBD2,TGTGCCAGCAGTGAAGAACTAGCGGGTCCGACCCACACCGGGGAGCTGTTTTTT,CASSEELAGPTHTGELFF
TRBV28,TRBJ2-7,11,NA,NA,TGTGCCAGCGCCATAAACTACGAGCAGTACTTC,CASAINYEQYF
TRBV15,TRBJ2-1,14,NA,NA,TGTGCCACCAGCAGGTTAGGGGAGCCAGAAGGGCAGTTCTTC,CATSRLGEPEGQFF
TRBV9,TRBJ1-4,12,NA,TRBD1,TGTGCCAGCAGGGGGACAGGGAGCAAACTGTTTTTT,CASRGTGSKLFF
TRBV9,TRBJ1-3,16,NA,NA,TGTGCCAGCAGCCCTACCGGGACACCCTCTGGAAACACCATATATTTT,CASSPTGTPSGNTIYF
TRBV6-1,TRBJ2-7,17,NA,NA,TGTGCCAGCAGTGAAACCATCCAGCGGGTTTCCTCCTACGAGCAGTACTTC,CASSETIQRVSSYEQYF
TRBV5-6,TRBJ2-1,17,NA,TRBD1,TGTGCCAGCAGCAACGACAGGGGCGTAAGCTCCTACAATGAGCAGTTCTTC,CASSNDRGVSSYNEQFF
TRBV11-2,TRBJ2-7,13,NA,NA,TGTGCCAGCAGCCCTGTGACAATCCACGAGCAGTACTTC,CASSPVTIHEQYF
TRBV5-1,TRBJ2-3,16,NA,TRBD1,TGCGCCAGCAGCCCCCCGGGGACAGGGGGCACAGATACGCAGTATTTT,CASSPPGTGGTDTQYF
TRBV7-3,TRBJ2-2,16,few,TRBD2,TGTGCCAGCAGCTTAAGACTAGCGGGGAACACCGGGGAGCTGTTTTTT,CASSLRLAGNTGELFF
TRBV7-8,TRBJ2-1,13,NA,NA,TGTGCCAGCAGCTTACGAGGGTACAATGAGCAGTTCTTC,CASSLRGYNEQFF
TRBV9,TRBJ1-5,15,NA,TRBD1,TGTGCCAGCAGCTGGACAGGGGATAGCAATCAGCCCCAGCATTTT,CASSWTGDSNQPQHF
TRBV15,TRBJ2-4,14,few,TRBD2,TGTGCCACCCGACTAGCGGGAGGGCGAAACATTCAGTACTTC,CATRLAGGRNIQYF
TRBV11-2,TRBJ2-3,14,NA,TRBD2,TGTGCCGGGAGGGAGACTAGCGGGGGTACTACGCAGTATTTT,CAGRETSGGTTQYF
TRBV5-6,TRBJ2-1,16,NA,NA,TGTGCCAGCAGCCGAAGGACAGTTTTCTCCTACAATGAGCAGTTCTTC,CASSRRTVFSYNEQFF
TRBV6-4,TRBJ2-6,15,NA,NA,TGTGCCAGCGTTCCAGGAGGCTCTGGGGCCAACGTCCTGACTTTC,CASVPGGSGANVLTF
TRBV7-3,TRBJ2-2,18,NA,TRBD2,TGTGCCAGCAGCCCACAAGCGGGAGGGCGGACGATCACCGGGGAGCTGTTTTTT,CASSPQAGGRTITGELFF
TRBV28,TRBJ1-2,16,NA,NA,TGTGCCAGCAGTTTAGGCCCAAGCAGCAAAGACTATGGCTACACCTTC,CASSLGPSSKDYGYTF
TRBV6-6,TRBJ2-2,14,NA,NA,TGTGCCAGCAGTTACCAACAGAGAACCGGGGAGCTGTTTTTT,CASSYQQRTGELFF
TRBV5-1,TRBJ2-7,15,NA,NA,TGCGCCAGCAGTTCAGGACAGAGGGTCCCCTACGAGCAGTACTTC,CASSSGQRVPYEQYF
TRBV7-2,TRBJ2-7,12,NA,NA,TGTGCCAGCAGCCTACGCGCGTACGAGCAGTACTTC,CASSLRAYEQYF
TRBV19,TRBJ2-1,15,NA,NA,TGTGCCAGTAGTTTCCAGCGGGCCCTGTACAATGAGCAGTTCTTC,CASSFQRALYNEQFF
TRBV7-2,TRBJ1-1,12,NA,NA,TGTGCCAGCAGCTTCGGACTAACTGAAGCTTTCTTT,CASSFGLTEAFF
TRBV28,TRBJ2-1,14,NA,NA,TGTGCCAGCAGTTTCAGGGGGGAGTACAATGAGCAGTTCTTC,CASSFRGEYNEQFF
TRBV7-3,TRBJ2-2,17,NA,TRBD1,TGTGCCAGCAGCTACGATCGGGACAGGCCGCTCACCGGGGAGCTGTTTTTT,CASSYDRDRPLTGELFF
TRBV7-9,TRBJ1-2,18,NA,TRBD1,TGTGCCAGCAGCTTATATCCTGCAGGGACAGGGGGCTTCTATGGCTACACCTTC,CASSLYPAGTGGFYGYTF
TRBV28,TRBJ2-5,12,NA,NA,TGTGCCAGCAGCGTTGCCCCCGGAACCCAGTACTTC,CASSVAPGTQYF
TRBV7-9,TRBJ2-1,11,NA,NA,TGTGCCAGCAGCTTACCCGGAGAGCAGTTCTTC,CASSLPGEQFF
TRBV5-1,TRBJ1-2,13,few,NA,TGCGCCAGCAGCTTGGACTCAACCTATGGCTACACCTTC,CASSLDSTYGYTF
TRBV7-3,TRBJ2-7,15,NA,NA,TGTGCCAGCAGCCGATCCGGGACGGGGACCTACGAGCAGTACTTC,CASSRSGTGTYEQYF
TRBV6-6,TRBJ1-2,13,NA,NA,TGTGCCAGCAGTTACTGGCCGGGAAGTGGCTACACCTTC,CASSYWPGSGYTF
TRBV25-1,TRBJ2-5,14,NA,NA,TGTGCCAGCAGTGAATCAAGGGTATGGGAGACCCAGTACTTC,CASSESRVWETQYF
TRBV27,TRBJ2-7,13,NA,TRBD2,TGTGCCAGCAGTAGCGGGAGTTGGTACGAGCAGTACTTC,CASSSGSWYEQYF
TRBV4-1,TRBJ1-3,15,few,NA,TGCGCCAGCAGCCAACGGGCAGCTGCTGGAAACACCATATATTTT,CASSQRAAAGNTIYF
TRBV6-5,TRBJ2-2,15,NA,NA,TGTGCCAGCAGTTACTCGACAGGGAACACCGGGGAGCTGTTTTTT,CASSYSTGNTGELFF
TRBV5-4,TRBJ1-2,16,once,NA,TGTGCCAGCAGCTCCCCTGGGACACCTGGTGACTATGGCTACACCTTC,CASSSPGTPGDYGYTF
TRBV5-1,TRBJ1-5,15,NA,NA,TGCGCCAGCAGCCCTTGGGACGTCATCAATCAGCCCCAGCATTTT,CASSPWDVINQPQHF
TRBV19,TRBJ2-1,16,NA,TRBD1,TGTGCCAGTCGGAGGCTGACAGGGCGGACCTACAATGAGCAGTTCTTC,CASRRLTGRTYNEQFF
TRBV5-4,TRBJ2-7,15,NA,NA,TGTGCCAGCAGCTTGGTTCAAGGGGCGGACTACGAGCAGTACTTC,CASSLVQGADYEQYF
TRBV28,TRBJ2-1,13,NA,TRBD2,TGTGCCAGCAGGCTAGCGGGGGACAATGAGCAGTTCTTC,CASRLAGDNEQFF
TRBV7-9,TRBJ1-4,15,once,TRBD1,TGTGCCAGCAGCCCACCGACAGGGAATAATGAAAAACTGTTTTTT,CASSPPTGNNEKLFF
TRBV11-2,TRBJ2-7,15,NA,NA,TGTGCCAGCAGCTTAGAAGTACCCCTCGGCTACGAGCAGTACTTC,CASSLEVPLGYEQYF
TRBV27,TRBJ2-7,15,few,TRBD2,TGTGCCAGCAGTTCTACGTTGAGCGGGAGCCACGAGCAGTACTTC,CASSSTLSGSHEQYF
TRBV10-1,TRBJ2-7,13,NA,NA,TGCGCCAGCAGTCTAGGACCCAGGTACGAGCAGTACTTC,CASSLGPRYEQYF
TRBV25-1,TRBJ2-7,14,few,TRBD2,TGTGCCAGCGGGGGACTAGCGGGAGGGTTAGAGCAGTACTTC,CASGGLAGGLEQYF
TRBV7-2,TRBJ2-2,12,NA,NA,TGTGCCAGCAGCTTCCCCACCGGGGAGCTGTTTTTT,CASSFPTGELFF
TRBV19,TRBJ2-3,15,NA,NA,TGTGCCAGTAGTATAACCGATTCCCATCTAGATACGCAGTATTTT,CASSITDSHLDTQYF
TRBV7-2,TRBJ1-3,17,NA,TRBD1,TGTGCCAGCAGCTCCGACCGGGACAGGGAACGCAGAAACACCATATATTTT,CASSSDRDRERRNTIYF
TRBV27,TRBJ1-5,15,NA,NA,TGTGCCAGCAGTTTATCGGCCAGGGGCCATCAGCCCCAGCATTTT,CASSLSARGHQPQHF
TRBV7-2,TRBJ2-5,17,NA,NA,TGTGCCAGCAGCCCCCAGGGGGCGGGAGAATATGGAGAGACCCAGTACTTC,CASSPQGAGEYGETQYF
TRBV7-5,TRBJ2-5,14,NA,NA,TGTGCCAGAAGCTCGACAGGGGGCGAGGAGACCCAGTACTTC,CARSSTGGEETQYF
TRBV19,TRBJ2-7,14,NA,NA,TGTGCCAGTACTCCAGCGGCCGACCCACGCGAGCAGTACTTC,CASTPAADPREQYF